In its sample, the clone carrying this T cell receptor (beta chain) was seen a few times. This specimen comes from a study of blood T cell repertoires in COVID-19. Whole-study context: T cells, B-cell-depleted T cells, or PBMCs provided the cDNA or gDNA that served as material.

The V and J ends lost 0 bases and 15 bases respectively, with 15 bases between them. The CDR3 is made up of 13 amino acids. The V gene's germline CDR1 is MNHNS and CDR2 SASEGT. In the original processing: By means of reference gene primer amplification, nucleated cell counts were estimated. Assay used: immunoSEQ multiplex PCR; TCRdb lists only in-frame clones, some missing. V and J calls and clone size are those listed in that table; D and trimming were worked out from the DNA. The sample carries about 180,000 clones, 83% recorded once. The chain carries TRBV6-1 and TRBJ2-1, with D perhaps matching TRBD2 (6 bases). This TCR was recovered from a human donor in a cohort sampled during active COVID-19. The sample was peripheral blood. CDR3 in DNA: TGTGCCAGCAGTGAAGCGGGGAGACTAGGGATGTTCTTC. It codes for CASSEAGRLGMFF.